There are many counts of the clone carrying this T cell receptor beta chain. Its antigen remains unknown. Germline trimming cut 6 bases from V and 5 bases from J; bases unmatched to any gene: 9. The CDR3 loop spans 14 amino acids. CDR1 and CDR2 (germline): LGHDT, YNNKEL (reference sequence). Uncontrolled infection, other autoimmune disease, pregnancy or lactation excluded patients. Together with thyroid ultrasound, orbital computed tomography, serum thyroxine and TRAb, clinical symptoms were used for diagnoses. This sample was included in a study of T cells in Graves' hyperthyroidism and ophthalmopathy. It was RNA transcripts that yielded the amplified TCR beta CDR3 regions. When the TCR CDR3 underwent first-round RT-PCR, the HTBI primer set was used. TCRdb re-derived calls from the multiplex PCR reads in MiXCR, one entry per CDR3 protein. The sample carries 300,000 to 450,000 distinct CDR3 sequences, under 20% recorded once.

The study, taken as a whole, reports: Blood shared most expanded thyroid clonotypes above 0.001.

Sequencing was performed on blood. The source is a man aged 18 to 29 with Graves' ophthalmopathy. The rearrangement joins TRBV3-1 to TRBJ1-2; TRBD1 agrees at 7 bases. The CDR3, as DNA: TGTGCCAGCAGTCCTAGATCAGGGGGATATGGCTACACCTTC. Translated, it gives CASSPRSGGYGYTF.